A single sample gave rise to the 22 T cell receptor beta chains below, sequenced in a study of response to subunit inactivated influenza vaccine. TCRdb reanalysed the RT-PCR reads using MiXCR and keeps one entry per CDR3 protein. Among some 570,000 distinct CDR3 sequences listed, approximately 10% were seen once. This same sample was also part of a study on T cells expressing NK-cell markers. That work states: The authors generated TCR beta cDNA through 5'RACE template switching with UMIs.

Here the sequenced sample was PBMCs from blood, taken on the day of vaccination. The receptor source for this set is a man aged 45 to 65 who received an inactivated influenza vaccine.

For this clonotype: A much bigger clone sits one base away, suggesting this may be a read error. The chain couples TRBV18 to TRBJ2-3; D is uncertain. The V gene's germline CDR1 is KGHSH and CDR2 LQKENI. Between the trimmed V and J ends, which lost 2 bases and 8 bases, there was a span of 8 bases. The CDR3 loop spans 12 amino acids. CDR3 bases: TGTGCCAGCTCACCAGACCCAGGTACGCAGTATTTT. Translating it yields CASSPDPGTQYF.

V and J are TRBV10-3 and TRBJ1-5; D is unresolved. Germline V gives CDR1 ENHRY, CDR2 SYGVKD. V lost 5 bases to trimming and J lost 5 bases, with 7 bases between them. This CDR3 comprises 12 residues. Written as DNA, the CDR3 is TGTGCCATCAGTCCGATCGATCAGCCCCAGCATTTT. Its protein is CAISPIDQPQHF.

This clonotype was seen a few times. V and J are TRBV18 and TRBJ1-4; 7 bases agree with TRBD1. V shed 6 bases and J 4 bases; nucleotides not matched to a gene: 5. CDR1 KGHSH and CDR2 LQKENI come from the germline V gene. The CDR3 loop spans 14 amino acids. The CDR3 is CASSPDRNNEKLFF. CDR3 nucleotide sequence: TGTGCCAGCTCTCCGGACAGGAATAATGAAAAACTGTTTTTT.

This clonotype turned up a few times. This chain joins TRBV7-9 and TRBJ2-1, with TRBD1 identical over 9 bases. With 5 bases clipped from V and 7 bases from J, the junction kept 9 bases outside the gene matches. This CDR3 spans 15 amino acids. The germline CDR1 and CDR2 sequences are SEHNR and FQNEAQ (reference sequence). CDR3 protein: CASSDYRDRENEQFF. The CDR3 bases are TGTGCCAGCAGCGACTACCGGGACAGGGAAAATGAGCAGTTCTTC.

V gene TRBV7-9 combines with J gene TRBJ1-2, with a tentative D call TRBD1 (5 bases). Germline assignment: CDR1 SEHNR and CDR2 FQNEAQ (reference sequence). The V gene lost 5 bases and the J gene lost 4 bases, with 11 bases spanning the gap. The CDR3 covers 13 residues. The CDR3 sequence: CASSQDTGYGYTF. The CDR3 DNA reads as TGTGCCAGCAGCCAAGATACAGGCTATGGCTACACCTTC.

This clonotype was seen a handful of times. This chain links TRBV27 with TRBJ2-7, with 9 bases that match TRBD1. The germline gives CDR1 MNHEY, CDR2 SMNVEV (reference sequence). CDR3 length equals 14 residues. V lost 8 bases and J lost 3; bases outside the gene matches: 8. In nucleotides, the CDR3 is TGTGCCAGCCGCAGGGACAGGGCCCTCTACGAGCAGTACTTC. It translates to CASRRDRALYEQYF.

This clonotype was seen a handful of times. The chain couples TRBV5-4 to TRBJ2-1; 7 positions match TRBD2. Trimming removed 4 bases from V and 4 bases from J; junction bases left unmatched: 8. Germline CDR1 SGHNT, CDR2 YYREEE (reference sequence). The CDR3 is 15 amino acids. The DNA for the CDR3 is TGTGCCAGCAGCCGTTCCCCTAGCGGTTACAATGAGCAGTTCTTC. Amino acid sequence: CASSRSPSGYNEQFF.

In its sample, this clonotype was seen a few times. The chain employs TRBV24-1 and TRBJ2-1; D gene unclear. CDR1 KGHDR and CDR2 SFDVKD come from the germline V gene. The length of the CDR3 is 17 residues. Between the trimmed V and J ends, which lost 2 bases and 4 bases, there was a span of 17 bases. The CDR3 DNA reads TGTGCCACCAGTGATTCAGAGGTAGCTCTAATATACAATGAGCAGTTCTTC. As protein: CATSDSEVALIYNEQFF.

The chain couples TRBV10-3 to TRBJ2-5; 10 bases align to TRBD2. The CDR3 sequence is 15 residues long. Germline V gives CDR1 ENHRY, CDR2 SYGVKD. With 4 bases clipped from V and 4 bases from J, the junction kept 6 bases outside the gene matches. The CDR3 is CAISGRLAGAETQYF. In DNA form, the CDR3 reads TGTGCCATCAGTGGCCGACTAGCGGGCGCAGAGACCCAGTACTTC.

CDR3 in DNA: TGTGCAAGATCTTGGGGGACAGATACGCAGTATTTT. Amino acids: CARSWGTDTQYF. J is TRBJ2-3 and V is TRBV12-2; no DNA check was done on the table's D call, TRBD1. TRBV12-2 is listed as a pseudogene. This CDR3 region has 12 residues.

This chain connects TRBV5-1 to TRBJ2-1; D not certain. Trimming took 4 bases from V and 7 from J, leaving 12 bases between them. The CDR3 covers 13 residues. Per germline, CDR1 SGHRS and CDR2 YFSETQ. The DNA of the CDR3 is TGCGCCAGCAGCCAACAGAGATGGAATGAGCAGTTCTTC. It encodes CASSQQRWNEQFF.

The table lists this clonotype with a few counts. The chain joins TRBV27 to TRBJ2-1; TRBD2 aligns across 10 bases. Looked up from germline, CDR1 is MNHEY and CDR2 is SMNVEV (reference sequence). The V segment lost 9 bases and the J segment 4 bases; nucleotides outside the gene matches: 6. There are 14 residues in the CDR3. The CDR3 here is CASKRGGMYNEQFF. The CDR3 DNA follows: TGTGCCAGTAAGCGGGGGGGCATGTACAATGAGCAGTTCTTC.

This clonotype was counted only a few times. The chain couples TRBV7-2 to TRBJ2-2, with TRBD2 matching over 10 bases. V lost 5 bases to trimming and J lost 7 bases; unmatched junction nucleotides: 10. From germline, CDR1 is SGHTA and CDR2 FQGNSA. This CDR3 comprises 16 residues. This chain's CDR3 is CASSPSGGAFGGELFF. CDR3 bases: TGTGCCAGCAGCCCCAGCGGGGGGGCCTTCGGCGGGGAGCTGTTTTTT.

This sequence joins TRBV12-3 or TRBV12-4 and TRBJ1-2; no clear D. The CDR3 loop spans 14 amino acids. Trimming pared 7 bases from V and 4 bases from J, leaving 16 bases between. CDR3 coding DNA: TGTGCCAGCACCCGTGCCAGCCTCTCCTATGGCTACACCTTC. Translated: CASTRASLSYGYTF.

This chain's CDR3 is CASSAGRNQETQYF. The CDR3 DNA follows: TGTGCCAGCTCAGCGGGACGTAACCAAGAGACCCAGTACTTC. The chain combines TRBV18 with TRBJ2-5; TRBD2 is a possible D gene (6 bases). Trimming left V 5 bases short and J 0 bases short, with 10 bases between. The CDR3 is 14 residues long. Germline assignment: CDR1 KGHSH and CDR2 LQKENI.

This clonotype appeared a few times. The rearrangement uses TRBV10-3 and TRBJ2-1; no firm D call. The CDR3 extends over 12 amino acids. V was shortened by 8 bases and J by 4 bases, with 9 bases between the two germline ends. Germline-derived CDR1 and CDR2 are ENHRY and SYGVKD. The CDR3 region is CAIGMSYNEQFF. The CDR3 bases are TGTGCCATCGGTATGTCTTACAATGAGCAGTTCTTC.

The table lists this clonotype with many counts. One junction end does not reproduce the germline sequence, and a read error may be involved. The CDR3 protein is CASSSQGNTEAFF. The DNA for the CDR3 is TGCGCCAGCAGCTCGCAGGGGAACACTGAAGCTTTCTTT. The chain joins TRBV7-3 to TRBJ1-1; tentatively, D is TRBD1 (5 bases). Looked up from germline, CDR1 is SGHTA and CDR2 is FQGTGA. The CDR3 runs 13 residues.

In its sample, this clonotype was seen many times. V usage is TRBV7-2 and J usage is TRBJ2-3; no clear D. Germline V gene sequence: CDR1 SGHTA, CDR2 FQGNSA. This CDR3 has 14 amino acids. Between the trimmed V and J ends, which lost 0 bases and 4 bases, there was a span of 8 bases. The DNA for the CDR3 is TGTGCCAGCAGCTTAGCCCCAGGCCCAGATACGCAGTATTTT. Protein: CASSLAPGPDTQYF.

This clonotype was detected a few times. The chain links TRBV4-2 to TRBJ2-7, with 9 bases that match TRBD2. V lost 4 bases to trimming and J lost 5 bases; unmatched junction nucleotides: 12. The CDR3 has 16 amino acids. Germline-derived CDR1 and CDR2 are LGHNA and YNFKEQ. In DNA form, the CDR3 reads TGTGCCAGCAGCCCCCCCGCGGGAGGGGGATTCGACGAGCAGTACTTC. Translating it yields CASSPPAGGGFDEQYF.

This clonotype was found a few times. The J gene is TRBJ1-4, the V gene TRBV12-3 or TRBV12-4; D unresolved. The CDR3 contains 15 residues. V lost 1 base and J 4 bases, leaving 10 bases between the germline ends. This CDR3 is CASSLVAGFNEKLFF. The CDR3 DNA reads TGTGCCAGCAGTTTAGTGGCAGGTTTTAATGAAAAACTGTTTTTT.

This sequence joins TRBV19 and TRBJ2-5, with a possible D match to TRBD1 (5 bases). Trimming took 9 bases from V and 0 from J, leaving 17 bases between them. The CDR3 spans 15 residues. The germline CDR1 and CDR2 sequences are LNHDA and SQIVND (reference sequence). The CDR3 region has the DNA TGTGCCAGCAGGGATTTAACCGCGTACCAAGAGACCCAGTACTTC. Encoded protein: CASRDLTAYQETQYF.

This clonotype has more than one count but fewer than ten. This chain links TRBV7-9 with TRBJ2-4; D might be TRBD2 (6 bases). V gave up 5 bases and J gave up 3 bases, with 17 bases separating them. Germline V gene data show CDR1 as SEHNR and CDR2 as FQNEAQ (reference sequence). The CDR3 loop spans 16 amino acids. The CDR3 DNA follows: TGTGCCAGCAGCCCCCCCTCGGGAGTCAACAAAAACATTCAGTACTTC. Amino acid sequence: CASSPPSGVNKNIQYF.